A selection of T cell receptor beta chains follows, all from one sample in a study of blood T cells in healthy people across ages. TCRdb reprocessed the 5' RACE reads via MiXCR and lists one record per CDR3 protein. The data contain about 500,000 distinct CDR3 sequences, about 25% of them singletons. The sample was also reused in another study, on T cells of mothers and their children.

Sequenced: blood. These receptors were obtained from a boy younger than 18 in good health. The CDR3 runs from the conserved cysteine through the conserved F or W. D genes are given only for firm matches. Size values are once, few and many counts, or a class for expanded clones, and some rows have none.

>TRBJ2-7|-|few|TRBV6-1
TGTGCCAGCAGTGAAAGTATAGCAATCTACGAGCAGTACTTC
CASSESIAIYEQYF
>TRBJ1-1|-|-|TRBV6-5
TGTGCCAGCAGTCGCATCGGACTCCACCATGAAGCTTTCTTT
CASSRIGLHHEAFF
>TRBJ1-1|-|few|TRBV29-1
TGCAGCGTTGGTCCCAGAAACACTGAAGCTTTCTTT
CSVGPRNTEAFF
>TRBJ1-6|-|few|TRBV4-3
TGCGCCAGCAGCCCCCCGGACCGCGATTCACCCCTCCACTTT
CASSPPDRDSPLHF
>TRBJ2-7|TRBD2|-|TRBV14
TGTGCCAGCAGCCAAGTTGGCGGGAGTTGGTTCTACGAGCAGTACTTC
CASSQVGGSWFYEQYF
>TRBJ2-1|TRBD2|many|TRBV20-1
TGCAGTGCTAGAGATCAACTAGCGGGGAGAGGCCAGTTCTTC
CSARDQLAGRGQFF
>TRBJ2-5|-|-|TRBV7-9
TGTGCCAGCAGCTTAAGAGCCAGCGGAGAGACCCAGTACTTC
CASSLRASGETQYF
>TRBJ1-2|-|-|TRBV5-1
TGCGCCAGCAGCACCGACAGATATGGCTACACCTTC
CASSTDRYGYTF
>TRBJ2-7|TRBD1|few|TRBV6-5
TGTGCCAGCAGGAAGGGGACAGGCTCCTACGAGCAGTACTTC
CASRKGTGSYEQYF
>TRBJ2-3|TRBD1|few|TRBV4-3
TGCGCCAGCAGCCAAGTTCTGGGACAGGGCCCCACAGATACGCAGTATTTT
CASSQVLGQGPTDTQYF
>TRBJ2-1|TRBD2|few|TRBV20-1
TGCAATGCTCCAACTAGCGGGAGGAATTACAATGAGCAGTTCTTC
CNAPTSGRNYNEQFF
>TRBJ1-2|-|-|TRBV27
TGTGCCAGCAGTCCTGGGCCAGGGGCCAGCTATCGCTACACCTTC
CASSPGPGASYRYTF
>TRBJ1-1|TRBD1|few|TRBV7-9
TGTGCCAGCAGCGTGCCACAGGGGGCTGGACTTCAAGCTGAAGCTTTCTTT
CASSVPQGAGLQAEAFF
>TRBJ2-7|-|-|TRBV9
TGTGCCAGCAGCACGAACCAGCGAGATCCCTCCTACGAGCAGTACTTC
CASSTNQRDPSYEQYF
>TRBJ2-1|-|-|TRBV5-1
TGCGCCAGCAGCTTTATGGCCATGAGCTCCTACAATGAGCAGTTCTTC
CASSFMAMSSYNEQFF
>TRBJ1-4|-|-|TRBV28
TGTGCCAGCAGCCCTTATAGAGGTGCAACTAATGAAAAACTGTTTTTT
CASSPYRGATNEKLFF
>TRBJ1-3|-|-|TRBV7-9
TGTGCCAGCAGCTGGACGGTCAACTCTGGAAACACCATATATTTT
CASSWTVNSGNTIYF
>TRBJ1-4|-|many|TRBV12-3/TRBV12-4
TGTGCCAGCAGTCCTCACAGGGTATCGGGTGAAAAACTGTTTTTT
CASSPHRVSGEKLFF
>TRBJ2-5|-|-|TRBV25-1
TGTGCCAGCAGTGGGAGGGGGGTGTGGCAAGAGACCCAGTACTTC
CASSGRGVWQETQYF
>TRBJ2-7|-|-|TRBV20-1
TGCAGTGCTGATTGGGCTACAATACCCTACGAGCAGTACTTC
CSADWATIPYEQYF
>TRBJ2-5|-|few|TRBV28
TGTGCCAGCAGTTTCGGGGACTCTCGGGCCCAGTACTTC
CASSFGDSRAQYF
>TRBJ2-7|-|-|TRBV5-8
TGTGCCAGCAGCCCGGTGGTTATAGCAATCTCCTACGAGCAGTACTTC
CASSPVVIAISYEQYF
>TRBJ2-1|-|few|TRBV7-2
TGTGCCAGCAGCTTAGAATTGAGGCGGGTCCCCCCGAGGGAGCAGTTCTTC
CASSLELRRVPPREQFF
>TRBJ2-3|TRBD2|few|TRBV12-3/TRBV12-4
TGTGCCAGCAGTTCGGGACTAGCGGGACCCGATAGCACAGATACGCAGTATTTT
CASSSGLAGPDSTDTQYF
>TRBJ1-1|-|few|TRBV4-1
TGCGCCAGCAGCCAAGAAGTGGGTATGAACACTGAAGCTTTCTTT
CASSQEVGMNTEAFF
>TRBJ2-3|-|-|TRBV7-9
TGTGCCAGCGGGCAGGGGCGCACAGATACGCAGTATTTT
CASGQGRTDTQYF
>TRBJ2-5|-|-|TRBV21-1
TGTGCCAGCAGCCCCTTGGGGGACAACCCGGAGACCCAGTACTTC
CASSPLGDNPETQYF
>TRBJ2-3|-|few|TRBV4-1
TGCGCCAGCAGCCAAGGTGCCTACTTCACAGATACGCAGTATTTT
CASSQGAYFTDTQYF